This record concerns one T cell receptor (beta chain) sequence. Study processing details: Reference gene primers were amplified, and this amplification served to estimate nucleated cell counts. Here immunoSEQ multiplex PCR was the method, and the copy in TCRdb shows in-frame clones only, minus some. V and J calls plus clone size are reproduced from that table; the DNA served to infer D and trimming. The sample holds 120,000 or so clones, about 80% seen once. The data belong to a study of blood T cell repertoires in COVID-19. Overall study context: Italy, Spain and the United States were the sources of the convalescent and acute COVID-19 samples. PBMCs, B-cell-depleted T cells, or T cells provided the cDNA or gDNA that made up the material.

The CDR3 extends over 14 amino acids. The germline V gene has CDR1 SEHNR and CDR2 FQNEAQ (reference sequence). With V trimmed by 3 bases and J by 6 bases, 4 bases remained unmatched. Sequencing was carried out using peripheral blood. This receptor was identified in a woman aged 45 to 65 with acute or convalescent COVID-19. This chain links TRBV7-9 with TRBJ1-4; 7 nucleotides match TRBD1. The CDR3, as DNA: TGTGCCAGCAGCTTTACCGGGACAGATGAAAAACTGTTTTTT. It yields the protein CASSFTGTDEKLFF. Full variable domain (outside the CDR3, taken from reference TRBV7-9 and TRBJ1-4): DTGVSQNPRHKITKRGQNVTFRCDPISEHNRLYWYRQTLGQGPEFLTYFQNEAQLEKSRLLSDRFSAERPKGSFSTLEIQRTEQGDSAMYLCASSFTGTDEKLFFGSGTQLSVL.